The subject of this entry is one T cell receptor (beta chain). Its specificity is not known. PCR involved 60 Vbeta and 13 Jbeta primers. Repertoires were generated with immunoSEQ multiplex PCR, while TCRdb's copy carries only in-frame clones and drops some. The profile shows roughly 100,000 clones, around 60% of them singletons. The data belong to a study of cytomegalovirus exposure and HLA in healthy donors. Overall study findings and caveats: The number of N-insertions in an Asian-associated ancestry cluster was reportedly below the roughly 620-donor mean in a later analysis. An apparent linkage of common viral pathogens to several of the most significant clusters emerged in a later analysis. Presence/absence analyses supposed approximately even sequencing depth among donors. Highly shared sequence variants in one cluster were likely a sequencing artifact.

CDR3 length equals 15 residues. V dropped 2 bases and J dropped 5 bases, with 13 bases sitting between them. Germline lookup yields CDR1 SGHAT and CDR2 FQNNGV. The chain couples TRBV11-2 to TRBJ2-1; perhaps TRBD2 as D (7 bases). Sequencing was carried out using PBMCs. The source is a woman between 45 and 65 years old in good health and CMV-seronegative. The DNA for the CDR3 is TGTGCCAGCAGCTTAAGGAGAGGGGGGGACAATGAGCAGTTCTTC. It codes for CASSLRRGGDNEQFF.